These 15 T cell receptor beta chains were sequenced from one sample in a study of T cell responses to AZD1222 COVID-19 vaccine. Clones were sequenced by immunoSEQ multiplex PCR, and TCRdb holds only the in-frame ones, with some missing. Among some 150,000 clones listed, about 88% were seen once. The sequences come from peripheral blood, collected after recovery from COVID-19. The receptors derive from an adult who had recovered from COVID-19.

The gene calls are TRBV2 and TRBJ2-3; TRBD2 matches 7 bases. V shed 4 bases, J shed 2 bases, and the junction held 6 bases outside the gene matches. CDR3 length equals 15 residues. The germline CDR1 and CDR2 sequences are SNHLY and FYNNEI. As DNA, the CDR3 is TGTGCCAGCAGTGGGCTAGCGGACCACACAGATACGCAGTATTTT. It translates to CASSGLADHTDTQYF.

The J gene is TRBJ1-2, the V gene TRBV6-2 or TRBV6-3; no firm D call. V was pared by 0 bases and J by 9 bases, with 17 bases between. The CDR3 extends over 15 amino acids. Per the germline V gene, CDR1 is MNHEY and CDR2 is SVGEGT. The CDR3 loop reads CASSYSGLSGRSYTF. CDR3 nucleotide sequence: TGTGCCAGCAGTTACTCAGGGTTGTCCGGGAGAAGCTACACCTTC.

The rearrangement joins TRBV16 to TRBJ1-4; unclear D gene. The CDR3 sequence is 13 residues long. Trimming took 4 bases from V and 6 from J, leaving 9 bases between them. Germline CDR1 reads KGHSY; CDR2 reads FQNENV. The DNA for the CDR3 is TGTGCCAGCAGCCTAGGGCGAGATGAAAAACTGTTTTTT. Protein product: CASSLGRDEKLFF.

This clone was counted a single time. This chain links TRBV29-1 with TRBJ1-2, with D tentatively TRBD1 (6 bases). The CDR3 length is 16 residues. Per germline, CDR1 SQVTM and CDR2 ANQGSEA. V was trimmed by 7 bases and J by 2 bases, leaving 23 bases between them. The CDR3 bases are TGCAGCGCCTCCCGGGGGCCCGCAAGAGGCAACTATGGCTACACCTTC. Translating it yields CSASRGPARGNYGYTF.

This clone was recorded a few times. This rearrangement joins TRBV18 to TRBJ1-1, with D perhaps TRBD1 (6 bases). Trimming pared 3 bases from V and 4 bases from J, leaving 12 bases between. Germline V gene lookup returns CDR1 KGHSH and CDR2 LQKENI. The CDR3 runs 14 residues. Here the CDR3 reads CASSPTGVVTEAFF. The DNA of the CDR3 is TGTGCCAGCTCACCGACAGGTGTCGTCACTGAAGCTTTCTTT. The whole variable domain, filled in from reference TRBV18 and TRBJ1-1, reads NAGVMQNPRHLVRRRGQEARLRCSPMKGHSHVYWYRQLPEEGLKFMVYLQKENIIDESGMPKERFSAEFPKEGPSILRIQQVVRGDSAAYFCASSPTGVVTEAFFGQGTRLTVV.

The chain links TRBV5-1 to TRBJ2-3; D gene uncertain. This CDR3 has 15 amino acids. The germline gives CDR1 SGHRS, CDR2 YFSETQ. Trimming left V 0 bases short and J 4 bases short, with 12 bases between. CDR3 in DNA: TGCGCCAGCAGCTTGGCGGCGGAGAGAGCAGATACGCAGTATTTT. This encodes CASSLAAERADTQYF.

The rearrangement links TRBV6-5 to TRBJ2-5; 7 bases line up with TRBD2. The ends lost 1 base at V and 2 bases at J; junction bases unmatched: 7. The germline V gene has CDR1 MNHEY and CDR2 SVGAGI. The CDR3 contains 16 residues. The CDR3 loop reads CASSYWGGKSQETQYF. DNA of the CDR3: TGTGCCAGCAGTTACTGGGGGGGGAAGAGTCAAGAGACCCAGTACTTC.

The rearrangement uses TRBV5-1 and TRBJ2-3, with 10 bases that match TRBD2. CDR1 and CDR2 (germline): SGHRS, YFSETQ. This CDR3 region has 16 residues. J was trimmed by 7 bases and V by 0 bases; bases with no gene match: 8. The CDR3 loop is CASSLDASGSGNTQYF. The CDR3 nucleotides read TGCGCCAGCAGCTTGGATGCTAGCGGGAGTGGGAATACGCAGTATTTT.

This clone appeared a few times. The chain couples TRBV5-1 to TRBJ2-1, with 10 bases fitting TRBD2. Germline trimming cut 4 bases from V and 4 bases from J; bases unmatched to any gene: 8. CDR1 and CDR2 (germline): SGHRS, YFSETQ. The CDR3 loop spans 16 amino acids. This chain's CDR3 is CASSRVAGGLYNEQFF. CDR3 DNA: TGCGCCAGCAGCCGGGTAGCGGGAGGTCTGTACAATGAGCAGTTCTTC.

V gene TRBV6-5 combines with J gene TRBJ2-7; TRBD2 might be the D (5 bases). Germline CDR1 reads MNHEY; CDR2 reads SVGAGI. The ends were cut back, 7 bases at V and 0 bases at J, with 13 bases in the middle. This CDR3 is 14 amino acids long. CDR3 sequence (DNA): TGTGCCAGCACCCGAGGGCTGAGCTCCTACGAGCAGTACTTC. Amino acids: CASTRGLSSYEQYF.

The gene calls are TRBV25-1 and TRBJ1-1; possible D gene TRBD1, 5 bases. Trimming pared 6 bases from V and 4 bases from J, leaving 6 bases between. Germline V CDR1 and CDR2: MGHDK, SYGVNS. CDR3 size: 11 residues. The CDR3 coding sequence is TGTGCCAGCAGGGGGGTCACTGAAGCTTTCTTT. It encodes CASRGVTEAFF.

J is TRBJ2-3 and V is TRBV14; TRBD2 aligns across 14 bases. Germline loops: CDR1 SGHDN, CDR2 FVKESK. The trim removed 3 bases at V and 1 base at J, leaving 9 bases unmatched. There are 19 residues in the CDR3. The CDR3 sequence: CASSQIGTSGGPGTDTQYF. In DNA, the CDR3 is TGTGCCAGCAGCCAGATCGGGACTAGCGGGGGACCGGGCACAGATACGCAGTATTTT.

This CDR3 is CACSQGANTEAFF. The CDR3 nucleotides read TGTGCCTGTTCCCAGGGGGCGAACACTGAAGCTTTCTTT. This chain connects TRBV6-5 to TRBJ1-1, with TRBD1 matching over 8 bases. Trimming at V came to 11 bases and at J to 1 base, leaving 6 bases not matched to a gene. CDR3 length: 13 residues. CDR1 and CDR2 from the germline V gene are MNHEY and SVGAGI.

The V and J genes are TRBV11-2 and TRBJ2-1; 9 bases are a match to TRBD2. The CDR3 loop spans 14 amino acids. Germline V gene sequence: CDR1 SGHAT, CDR2 FQNNGV. J gave up 9 bases and V 2 bases, and 5 bases lay outside the gene matches. The CDR3 spells CASSLQRGGVEQFF. Written as DNA, the CDR3 is TGTGCCAGCAGCTTACAGCGCGGGGGGGTTGAGCAGTTCTTC.

This chain links TRBV12-3 or TRBV12-4 with TRBJ1-5; unclear D gene. There are 12 residues in the CDR3. The V end was cut by 4 bases, the J end by 5 bases, with 6 bases between. The CDR3 region is CASSSTDQPQHF. CDR3 nucleotides: TGTGCCAGCAGTTCCACAGATCAGCCCCAGCATTTT.